The table lists the clone carrying this T cell receptor (beta chain) with many counts. These data are taken from a study of human T cells and chemical hapten exposure. Study as a whole: Sensitization used 2% DPC on approximately 2 cm by approximately 2 cm upper inner arm skin.

Time point indicated: patch test 1, 2 weeks after DPC sensitization. Treatment meaning: therapeutic diphenylcyclopropenone sensitization with weekly scalp DPC. Losses at the gene ends were 6 bases for V and 6 bases for J; bases not matched to a gene: 10. Germline V gene sequence: CDR1 MDHEN, CDR2 SYDVKM. CDR3 length equals 14 residues. Individual cDNA molecules had unique molecular identifiers attached to them by the library. Each CDR3 protein gets one entry after TCRdb re-called the RACE reads with MiXCR. The sample includes around 71,000 distinct CDR3 sequences, around 9.8% of them seen just once. This sample comprised whole blood, obtained in connection with sensitization to the hapten diphenylcyclopropenone (DPC). The chain joins TRBV28 to TRBJ2-7; 8 nucleotides line up with TRBD2. This clonotype originated in a woman aged 40 to 55 with alopecia areata. Some clones in this sample may be carry-over from other donors' samples. The chain's CDR3 is CASSLPLAGGEQYF. The CDR3 region has the DNA TGTGCCAGCAGCCTACCCCTCGCGGGGGGCGAGCAGTACTTC.